The clone carrying this T cell receptor beta chain was seen a few times. Its antigen is as yet unknown. The CDR3 runs 11 residues. The germline V gene has CDR1 SEHNR and CDR2 FQNEAQ (reference sequence). V lost 4 bases to trimming and J lost 8 bases, with 8 bases between them. Naive CD8 populations comprised CD45RO-negative cells positively selected for CCR7, excluding terminally differentiated effector memory CD45RA+ cells. This specimen comes from a study of shared clonotypes between healthy human individuals. The wider study: Three CD4 naive, three CD4 memory, two CD8 naive and one CD8 memory plate were used per donor. Broader study findings: It was anticipated that sequencing depth would influence how many clonotypes donors shared. Sequencing of the sorted subsets was shown by rarefaction to be incomplete despite large depth. Memory subsets generally showed smaller estimated richness than naive subsets did.

Profiled with immunoSEQ multiplex PCR; TCRdb holds only in-frame clones, not every one. The sample holds millions of clones, approximately 94% seen once. The sequenced sample was naive CD8+ T cells from PBMCs. This TCR was sampled from a man between 18 and 35 years old in good health. Some clones in this sample may be carry-over from other donors' samples. The chain employs TRBV7-9 and TRBJ1-2; a weak D match, TRBD1 (5 bases). DNA of the CDR3: TGTGCCAGCAGCTCAGGGCACGGCTACACCTTC. It translates to CASSSGHGYTF.